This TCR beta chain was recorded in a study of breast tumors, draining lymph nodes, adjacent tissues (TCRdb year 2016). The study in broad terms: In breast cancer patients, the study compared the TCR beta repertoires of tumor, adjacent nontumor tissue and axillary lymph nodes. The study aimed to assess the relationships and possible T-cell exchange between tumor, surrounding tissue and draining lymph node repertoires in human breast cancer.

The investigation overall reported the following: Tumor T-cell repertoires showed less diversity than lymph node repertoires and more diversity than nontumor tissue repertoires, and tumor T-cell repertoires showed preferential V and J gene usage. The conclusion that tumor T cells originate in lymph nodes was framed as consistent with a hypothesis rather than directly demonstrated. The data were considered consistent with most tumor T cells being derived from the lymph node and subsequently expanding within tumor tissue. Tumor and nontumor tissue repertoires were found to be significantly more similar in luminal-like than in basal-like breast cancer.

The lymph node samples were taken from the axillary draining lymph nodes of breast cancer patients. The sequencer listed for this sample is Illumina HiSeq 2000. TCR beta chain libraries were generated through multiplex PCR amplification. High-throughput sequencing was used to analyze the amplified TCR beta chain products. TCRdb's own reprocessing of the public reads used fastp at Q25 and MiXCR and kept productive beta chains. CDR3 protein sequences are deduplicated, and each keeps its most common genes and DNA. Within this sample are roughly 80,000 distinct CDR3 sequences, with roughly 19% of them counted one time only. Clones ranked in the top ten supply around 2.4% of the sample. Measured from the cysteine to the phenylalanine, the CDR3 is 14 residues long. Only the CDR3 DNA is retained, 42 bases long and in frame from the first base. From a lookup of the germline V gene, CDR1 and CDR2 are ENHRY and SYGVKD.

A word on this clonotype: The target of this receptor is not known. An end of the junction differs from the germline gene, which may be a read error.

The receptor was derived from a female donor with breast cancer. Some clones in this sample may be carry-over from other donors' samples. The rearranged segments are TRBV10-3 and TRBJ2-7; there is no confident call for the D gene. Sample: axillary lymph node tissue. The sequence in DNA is TGTGCCGTCAGTGAGTCGATGGGCTCCTACGAGCAGTACTTC. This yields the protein CAVSESMGSYEQYF.